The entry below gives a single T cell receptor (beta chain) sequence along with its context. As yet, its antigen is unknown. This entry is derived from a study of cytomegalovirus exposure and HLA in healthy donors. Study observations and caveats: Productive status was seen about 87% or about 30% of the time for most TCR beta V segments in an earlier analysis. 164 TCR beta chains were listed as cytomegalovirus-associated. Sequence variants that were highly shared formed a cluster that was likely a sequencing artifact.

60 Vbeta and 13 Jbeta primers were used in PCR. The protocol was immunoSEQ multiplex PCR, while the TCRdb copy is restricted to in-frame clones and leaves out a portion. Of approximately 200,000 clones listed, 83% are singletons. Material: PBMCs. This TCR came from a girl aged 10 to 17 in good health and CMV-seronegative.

CDR3 DNA: TGTGCCAGCAGCTTTGGGGTAGCGACAGATACGCAGTATTTT. The encoded protein is CASSFGVATDTQYF. V and J are TRBV7-9 and TRBJ2-3, with D tentatively TRBD2 (5 bases). In germline, CDR1 is SEHNR, CDR2 FQNEAQ (reference sequence). The CDR3 covers 14 residues. V was clipped by 3 bases and J by 3 bases, with 10 bases between them.